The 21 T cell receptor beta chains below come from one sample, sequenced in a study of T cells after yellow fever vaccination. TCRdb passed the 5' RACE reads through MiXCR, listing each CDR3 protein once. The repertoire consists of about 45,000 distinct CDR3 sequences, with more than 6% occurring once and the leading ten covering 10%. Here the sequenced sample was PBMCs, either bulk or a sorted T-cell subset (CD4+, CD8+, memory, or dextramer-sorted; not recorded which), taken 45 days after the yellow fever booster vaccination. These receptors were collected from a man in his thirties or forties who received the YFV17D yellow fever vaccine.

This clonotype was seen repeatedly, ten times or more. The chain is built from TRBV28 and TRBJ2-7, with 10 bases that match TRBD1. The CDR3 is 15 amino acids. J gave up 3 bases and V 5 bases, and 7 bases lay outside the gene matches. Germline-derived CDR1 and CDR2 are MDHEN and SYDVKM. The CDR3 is CASSPGGTGDYEQYF. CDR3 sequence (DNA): TGTGCCAGCAGTCCCGGCGGGACAGGGGACTACGAGCAGTACTTC.

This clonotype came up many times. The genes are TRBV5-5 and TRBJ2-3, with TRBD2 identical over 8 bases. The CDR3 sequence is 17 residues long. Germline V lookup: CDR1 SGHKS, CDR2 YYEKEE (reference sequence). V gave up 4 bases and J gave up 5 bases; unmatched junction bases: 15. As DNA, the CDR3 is TGTGCCAGCAGCGGGGAGCCTAGCGGGTATGAGGAAGATACGCAGTATTTT. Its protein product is CASSGEPSGYEEDTQYF.

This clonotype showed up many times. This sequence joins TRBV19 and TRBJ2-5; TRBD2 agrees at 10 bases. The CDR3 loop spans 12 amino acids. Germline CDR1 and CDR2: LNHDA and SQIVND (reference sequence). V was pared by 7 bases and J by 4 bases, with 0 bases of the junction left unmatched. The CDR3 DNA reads TGTGCCAGTACTAGCGGGAGAGAGACCCAGTACTTC. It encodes CASTSGRETQYF.

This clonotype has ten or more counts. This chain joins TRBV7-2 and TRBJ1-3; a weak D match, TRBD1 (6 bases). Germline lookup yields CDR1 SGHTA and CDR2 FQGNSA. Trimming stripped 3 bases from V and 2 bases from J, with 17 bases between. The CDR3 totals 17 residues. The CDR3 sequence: CASSFQTTGSTGNTIYF. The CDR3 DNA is TGTGCCAGCAGCTTTCAGACCACAGGGTCAACTGGAAACACCATATATTTT.

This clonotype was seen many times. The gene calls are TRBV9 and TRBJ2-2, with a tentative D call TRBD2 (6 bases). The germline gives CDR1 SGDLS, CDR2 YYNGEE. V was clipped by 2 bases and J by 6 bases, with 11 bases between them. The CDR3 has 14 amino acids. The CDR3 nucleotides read TGTGCCAGCAGCGTTGGAGGAGGGCCCGGGGAGCTGTTTTTT. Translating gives CASSVGGGPGELFF.

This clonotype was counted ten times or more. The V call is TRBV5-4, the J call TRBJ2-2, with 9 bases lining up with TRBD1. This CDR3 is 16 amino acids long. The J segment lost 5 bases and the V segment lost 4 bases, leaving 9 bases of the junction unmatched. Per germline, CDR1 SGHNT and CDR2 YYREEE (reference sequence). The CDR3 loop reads CASSLSGTGKTGELFF. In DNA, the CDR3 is TGTGCCAGCAGCCTTTCCGGGACAGGGAAAACCGGGGAGCTGTTTTTT.

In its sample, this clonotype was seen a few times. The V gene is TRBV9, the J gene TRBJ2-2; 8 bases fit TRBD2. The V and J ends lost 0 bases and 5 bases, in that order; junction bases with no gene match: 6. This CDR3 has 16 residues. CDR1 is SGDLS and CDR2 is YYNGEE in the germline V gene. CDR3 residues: CASSVGAGGDTGELFF. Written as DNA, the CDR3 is TGTGCCAGCAGCGTAGGGGCGGGAGGAGATACCGGGGAGCTGTTTTTT.

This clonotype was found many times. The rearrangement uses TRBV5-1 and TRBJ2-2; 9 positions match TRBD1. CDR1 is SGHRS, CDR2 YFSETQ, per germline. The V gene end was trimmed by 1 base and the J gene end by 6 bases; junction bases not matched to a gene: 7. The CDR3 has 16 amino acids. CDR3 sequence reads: CASSLMGQGTAGELFF. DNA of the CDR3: TGCGCCAGCAGCTTGATGGGACAGGGAACGGCCGGGGAGCTGTTTTTT.

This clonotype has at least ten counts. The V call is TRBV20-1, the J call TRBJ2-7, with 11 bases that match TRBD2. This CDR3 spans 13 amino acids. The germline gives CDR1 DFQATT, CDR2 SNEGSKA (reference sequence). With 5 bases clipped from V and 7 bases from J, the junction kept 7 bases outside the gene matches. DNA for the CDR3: TGCAGTGCTCCTACTAGCGGGAGTGGGGAGCAGTACTTC. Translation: CSAPTSGSGEQYF.

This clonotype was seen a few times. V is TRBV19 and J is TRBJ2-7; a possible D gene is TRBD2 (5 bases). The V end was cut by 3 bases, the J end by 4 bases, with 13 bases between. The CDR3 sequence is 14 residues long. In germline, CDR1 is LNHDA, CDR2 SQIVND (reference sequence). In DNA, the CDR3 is TGTGCCAGTAGTATCGGAGGAAACGGGTACGAGCAGTACTTC. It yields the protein CASSIGGNGYEQYF.

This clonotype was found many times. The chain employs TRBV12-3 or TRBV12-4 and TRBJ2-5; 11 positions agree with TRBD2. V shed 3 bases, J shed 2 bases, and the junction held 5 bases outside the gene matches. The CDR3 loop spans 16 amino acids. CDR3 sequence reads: CASSFPSGRIQETQYF. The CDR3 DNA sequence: TGTGCCAGCAGTTTTCCTAGCGGGAGGATTCAAGAGACCCAGTACTTC.

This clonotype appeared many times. The CDR3 protein is CASSRDRGGNEQFF. The CDR3 DNA reads as TGCGCCAGCAGCCGGGACAGGGGTGGCAATGAGCAGTTCTTC. The chain recombines TRBV5-1 with TRBJ2-1, with 10 bases lining up with TRBD1. CDR3 length equals 14 residues. Germline V gives CDR1 SGHRS, CDR2 YFSETQ. V was clipped by 4 bases and J by 6 bases; unmatched bases: 4.

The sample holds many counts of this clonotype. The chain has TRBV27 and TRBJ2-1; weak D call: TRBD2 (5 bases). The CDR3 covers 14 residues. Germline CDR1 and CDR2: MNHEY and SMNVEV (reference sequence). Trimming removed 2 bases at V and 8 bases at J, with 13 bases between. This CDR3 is CASSLKRKGHEQFF. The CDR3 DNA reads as TGTGCCAGCAGTTTAAAGCGGAAGGGCCATGAGCAGTTCTTC.

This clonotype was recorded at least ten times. This CDR3 reads CASRRQGGSTEAFF. The CDR3 bases are TGTGCCAGCAGGCGACAGGGGGGGAGCACTGAAGCTTTCTTT. V gene TRBV28 combines with J gene TRBJ1-1; 9 nucleotides match TRBD1. V gave up 6 bases and J gave up 4 bases; unmatched junction bases: 6. CDR1 MDHEN and CDR2 SYDVKM come from the germline V gene. The length of the CDR3 is 14 residues.

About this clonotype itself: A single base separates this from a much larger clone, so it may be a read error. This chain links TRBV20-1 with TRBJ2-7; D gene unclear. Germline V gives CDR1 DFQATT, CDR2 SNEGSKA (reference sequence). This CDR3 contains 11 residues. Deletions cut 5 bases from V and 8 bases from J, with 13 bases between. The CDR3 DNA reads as TGCAGTGCTCCATCCTTCGGAAAGCAGTACTTC. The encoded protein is CSAPSFGKQYF.

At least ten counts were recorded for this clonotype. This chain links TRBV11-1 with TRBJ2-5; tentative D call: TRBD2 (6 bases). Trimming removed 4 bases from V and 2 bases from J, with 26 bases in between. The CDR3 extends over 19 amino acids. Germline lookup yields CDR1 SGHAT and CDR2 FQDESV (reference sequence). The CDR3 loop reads CASSSGQENRLVVQETQYF. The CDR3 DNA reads TGTGCCAGCAGCTCCGGCCAGGAAAATCGACTAGTGGTACAAGAGACCCAGTACTTC.

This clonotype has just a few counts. The CDR3 DNA is TGTGCCACCAGTGAACCGACATATTTTCCCTTATACGAGCAGTACTTC. This sequence encodes CATSEPTYFPLYEQYF. This chain links TRBV24-1 with TRBJ2-7; D is unresolved. Trimming pared 4 bases from V and 4 bases from J, leaving 19 bases between. Germline CDR1 and CDR2: KGHDR and SFDVKD. The CDR3 is made up of 16 amino acids.

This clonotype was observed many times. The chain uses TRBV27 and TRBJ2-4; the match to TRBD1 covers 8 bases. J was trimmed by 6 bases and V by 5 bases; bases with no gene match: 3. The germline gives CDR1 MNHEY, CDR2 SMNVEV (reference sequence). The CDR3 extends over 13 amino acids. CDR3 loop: CASSLDRGNIQYF. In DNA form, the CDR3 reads TGTGCCAGCAGTCTCGACAGGGGAAACATTCAGTACTTC.

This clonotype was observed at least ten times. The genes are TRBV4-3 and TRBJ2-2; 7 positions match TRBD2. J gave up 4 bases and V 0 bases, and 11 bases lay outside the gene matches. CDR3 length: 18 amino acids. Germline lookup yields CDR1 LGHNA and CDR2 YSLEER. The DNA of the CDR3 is TGCGCCAGCAGCCAAGATTTGCGCGGGAGAACCAGCACCGGGGAGCTGTTTTTT. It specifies CASSQDLRGRTSTGELFF.

CDR3 amino acids: CASSLGGQPGEQYF. CDR3 DNA sequence: TGTGCCAGCAGTTTGGGAGGACAGCCCGGCGAGCAGTACTTC. The chain uses TRBV28 and TRBJ2-7; D is possibly TRBD1 or TRBD2 (6 bases each). V shed 3 bases and J shed 6 bases, with 15 bases lying between them. This CDR3 comprises 14 residues. The V gene's germline CDR1 is MDHEN and CDR2 SYDVKM.

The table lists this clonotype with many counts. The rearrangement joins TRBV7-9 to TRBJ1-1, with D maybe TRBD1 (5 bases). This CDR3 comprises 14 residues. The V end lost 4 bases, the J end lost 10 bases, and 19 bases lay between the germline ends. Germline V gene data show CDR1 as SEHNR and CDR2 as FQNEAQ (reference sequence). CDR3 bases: TGTGCCAGCAGCTCCCGGGACGGTTATATGAGAGCTTTCTTT. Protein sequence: CASSSRDGYMRAFF.